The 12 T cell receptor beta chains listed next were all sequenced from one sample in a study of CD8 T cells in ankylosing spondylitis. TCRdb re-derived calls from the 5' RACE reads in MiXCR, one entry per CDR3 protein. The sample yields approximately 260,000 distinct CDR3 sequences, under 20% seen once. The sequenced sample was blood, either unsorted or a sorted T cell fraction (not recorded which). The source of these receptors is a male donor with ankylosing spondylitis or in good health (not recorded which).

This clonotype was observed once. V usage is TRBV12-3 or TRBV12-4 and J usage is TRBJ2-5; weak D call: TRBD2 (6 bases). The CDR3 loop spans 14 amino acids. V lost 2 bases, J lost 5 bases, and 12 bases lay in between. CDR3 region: CASSLTGVGETQYF. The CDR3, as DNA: TGTGCCAGCAGTTTAACGGGGGTAGGGGAGACCCAGTACTTC.

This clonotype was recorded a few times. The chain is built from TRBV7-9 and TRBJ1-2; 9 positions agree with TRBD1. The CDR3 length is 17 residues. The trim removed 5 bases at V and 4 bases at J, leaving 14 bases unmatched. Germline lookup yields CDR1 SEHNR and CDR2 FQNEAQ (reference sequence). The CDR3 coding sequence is TGTGCCAGCAGCCAAAGCCGGACAGGGGAGGCGGCCTATGGCTACACCTTC. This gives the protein CASSQSRTGEAAYGYTF.

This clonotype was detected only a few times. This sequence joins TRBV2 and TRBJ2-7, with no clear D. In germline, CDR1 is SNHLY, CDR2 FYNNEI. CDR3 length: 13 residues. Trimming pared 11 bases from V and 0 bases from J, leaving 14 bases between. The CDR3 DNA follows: TGTGCCGCAGCCCAAAAGGGCTCCTACGAGCAGTACTTC. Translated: CAAAQKGSYEQYF.

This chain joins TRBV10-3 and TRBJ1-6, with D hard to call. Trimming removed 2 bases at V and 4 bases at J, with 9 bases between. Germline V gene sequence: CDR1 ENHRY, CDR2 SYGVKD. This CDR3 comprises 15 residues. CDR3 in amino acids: CAISEVAEYNSPLHF. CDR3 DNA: TGTGCCATCAGTGAGGTTGCAGAATATAATTCACCCCTCCACTTT.

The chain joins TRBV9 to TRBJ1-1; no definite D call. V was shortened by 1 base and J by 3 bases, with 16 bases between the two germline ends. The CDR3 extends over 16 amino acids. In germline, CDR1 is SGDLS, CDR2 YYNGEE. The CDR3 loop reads CASSVRASAGDTEAFF. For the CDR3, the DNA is TGTGCCAGCAGCGTACGGGCATCGGCAGGCGACACTGAAGCTTTCTTT.

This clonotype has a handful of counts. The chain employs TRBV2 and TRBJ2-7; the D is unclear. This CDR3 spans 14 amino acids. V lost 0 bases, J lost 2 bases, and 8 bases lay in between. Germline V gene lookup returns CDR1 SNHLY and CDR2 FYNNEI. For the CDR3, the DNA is TGTGCCAGCAGTGAAGCCCTAGTAGCCTACGAGCAGTACTTC. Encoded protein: CASSEALVAYEQYF.

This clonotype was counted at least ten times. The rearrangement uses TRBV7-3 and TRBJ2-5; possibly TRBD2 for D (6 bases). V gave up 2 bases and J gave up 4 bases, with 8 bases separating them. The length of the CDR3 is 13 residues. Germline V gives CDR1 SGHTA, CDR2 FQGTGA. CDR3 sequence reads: CASSLHGGETQYF. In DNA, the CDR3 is TGTGCCAGCAGCTTACACGGGGGAGAGACCCAGTACTTC.

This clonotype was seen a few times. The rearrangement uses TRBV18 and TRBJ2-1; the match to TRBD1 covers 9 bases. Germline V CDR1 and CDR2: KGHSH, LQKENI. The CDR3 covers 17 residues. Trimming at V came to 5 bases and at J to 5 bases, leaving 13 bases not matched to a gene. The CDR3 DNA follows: TGTGCCAGCTCAGCAGACTTCGGGACAGGGTTTAACAATGAGCAGTTCTTC. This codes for CASSADFGTGFNNEQFF. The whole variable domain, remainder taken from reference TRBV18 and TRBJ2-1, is NAGVMQNPRHLVRRRGQEARLRCSPMKGHSHVYWYRQLPEEGLKFMVYLQKENIIDESGMPKERFSAEFPKEGPSILRIQQVVRGDSAAYFCASSADFGTGFNNEQFFGPGTRLTVL.

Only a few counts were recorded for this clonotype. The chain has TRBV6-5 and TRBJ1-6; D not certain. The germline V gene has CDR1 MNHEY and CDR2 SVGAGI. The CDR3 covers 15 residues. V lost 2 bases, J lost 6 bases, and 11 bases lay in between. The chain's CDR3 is CASSYRTEVNSPLHF. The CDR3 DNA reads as TGTGCCAGCAGTTACCGTACAGAAGTTAATTCACCCCTCCACTTT.

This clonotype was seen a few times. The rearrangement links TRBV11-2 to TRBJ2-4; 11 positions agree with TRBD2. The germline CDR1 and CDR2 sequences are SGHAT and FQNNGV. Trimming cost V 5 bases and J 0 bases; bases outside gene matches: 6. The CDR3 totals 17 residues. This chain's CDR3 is CASSPGLAEPAKNIQYF. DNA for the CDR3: TGTGCCAGCAGCCCGGGACTAGCGGAACCAGCCAAAAACATTCAGTACTTC.

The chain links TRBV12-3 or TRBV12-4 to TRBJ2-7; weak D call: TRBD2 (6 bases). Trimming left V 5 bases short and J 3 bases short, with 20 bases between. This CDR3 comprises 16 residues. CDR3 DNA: TGTGCCAGCAGTAAACCTGGGACTTCGCTTATCTACGAGCAGTACTTC. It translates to CASSKPGTSLIYEQYF.

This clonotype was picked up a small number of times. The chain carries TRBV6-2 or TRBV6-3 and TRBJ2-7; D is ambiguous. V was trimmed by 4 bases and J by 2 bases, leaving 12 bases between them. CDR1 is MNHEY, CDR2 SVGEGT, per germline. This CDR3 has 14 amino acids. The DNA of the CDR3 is TGTGCCAGCAGTTGGGCGCGGATACCCTACGAGCAGTACTTC. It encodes CASSWARIPYEQYF.